This T cell receptor (beta chain) was documented in a study of cytomegalovirus exposure and HLA in healthy donors. Trimming cost V 0 bases and J 0 bases, with 9 bases left between them. The germline V gene has CDR1 SGHRS and CDR2 YFSETQ. This CDR3 is built from 15 residues. With respect to this clone: What it recognizes is unknown.

Study observations and caveats: Researchers reportedly found TCR beta sequences accurately predicted most subjects' HLA-A and HLA-B alleles.

The PCR contained 60 Vbeta and 13 Jbeta primers. Profiled with immunoSEQ multiplex PCR; TCRdb holds only in-frame clones, not every one. The table includes some 170,000 clones, 82% detected once. The rearrangement links TRBV5-1 to TRBJ1-2; D unclear. What was sequenced was PBMCs. The TCR originated in a man in his fifties or sixties in good health and CMV-seropositive. CDR3 nucleotide sequence: TGCGCCAGCAGCTTGGGATCTACCTCTAACTATGGCTACACCTTC. Residues: CASSLGSTSNYGYTF.